This record looks at one T cell receptor beta chain sequence and its context. This CDR3 contains 15 residues. The germline V gene has CDR1 LGHDT and CDR2 YNNKEL (reference sequence). The V gene end was trimmed by 4 bases and the J gene end by 1 base; junction bases not matched to a gene: 5. These data come from a study of blood T cell repertoires in COVID-19. Study background: COVID-19 samples, acute and convalescent, were from the United States, Italy and Spain.

As processed by the authors: How many nucleated cells were present was estimated from reference gene primer amplification. The table came from immunoSEQ multiplex PCR; TCRdb's copy has only in-frame clones and leaves some out. That table furnishes V, J and clone size, whereas the DNA furnished D and trimming. The repertoire has some 150,000 clones, 75% to 85% of them found once; the top ten carry around a tenth. The origin of this receptor is a woman in her forties or fifties with acute or convalescent COVID-19. The sequenced material came from peripheral blood. The V gene is TRBV3-1 (or the pseudogene TRBV3-2), the J gene TRBJ1-1; 8 bases align to TRBD1. The CDR3 DNA sequence: TGTGCCAGCAGCCGACGGGGACAGGCGAACACTGAAGCTTTCTTT. It codes for CASSRRGQANTEAFF.